The 9 T cell receptor beta chains given below trace back to one sample, sequenced in a study of vaccination effects on CD4 cells after COVID-19 (dated by TCRdb to between 2020 and 2023). Library prep was done by the immunoSEQ multiplex PCR assay. Here the immuneACCESS table is served through TCRdb, limited to in-frame sequences with V and J called. Missing clones are a known gap in these copies; in checked studies unresolved V genes cover under half, and the rest lacks a known reason. This sample comprises about 50,000 clones, nearly 75% of them detected only once. In total, the top ten clones hold about 4.9% of the sample. After less than eleven days of culture, CD4+ T cells were isolated with the EasySep CD4+ T cell isolation kit. Convalescent patients had PCR-confirmed SARS-CoV-2 infection between March and December 2020, before Alpha, Beta and Delta variants emerged in the United States. Each participant received two doses of an mRNA SARS-CoV-2 vaccine, either BNT162b2 or mRNA-1273.

No antigen has been assigned to these receptors. The material was CD4+ T cells from PBMCs cultured without peptide, obtained after COVID-19 vaccination. Receptors were obtained from a human donor who had a prior SARS-CoV-2 infection.

This clone was seen more than once but under ten times. The V gene is TRBV3-1 (or the pseudogene TRBV3-2), the J gene TRBJ2-1, with D possibly TRBD2 on 5 matching bases. The germline V and J ends were trimmed by 1 base and 4 bases, with 8 bases remaining between them. This CDR3 contains 14 residues. Germline-derived CDR1 and CDR2 are LGHDT and YNNKEL (reference sequence). CDR3 residues: CASSQAAGYNEQFF. The CDR3 DNA reads TGTGCCAGCAGCCAAGCGGCGGGTTACAATGAGCAGTTCTTC.

This rearrangement joins TRBV2 to TRBJ1-3; TRBD1 is a possible D gene (6 bases). The CDR3 is 17 amino acids. Germline V gene sequence: CDR1 SNHLY, CDR2 FYNNEI. The germline V and J ends were trimmed by 6 bases and 0 bases, with 18 bases remaining between them. The CDR3 here is CASSPLGTIISGNTIYF. The CDR3 DNA follows: TGTGCCAGCAGCCCTCTTGGGACAATTATCTCTGGAAACACCATATATTTT. Supplemented by reference TRBV2 and TRBJ1-3, the full variable domain reads EPEVTQTPSHQVTQMGQEVILRCVPISNHLYFYWYRQILGQKVEFLVSFYNNEISEKSEIFDDQFSVERPDGSNFTLKIRSTKLEDSAMYFCASSPLGTIISGNTIYFGEGSWLTVV.

The V gene is TRBV5-1, the J gene TRBJ1-3; D is perhaps TRBD1 (6 bases). The CDR3 contains 15 residues. Germline V gene data show CDR1 as SGHRS and CDR2 as YFSETQ. V lost 4 bases to trimming and J lost 2 bases, with 13 bases between them. CDR3: CASSTLPGAGNTIYF. Written as DNA, the CDR3 is TGCGCCAGCAGCACCCTACCAGGGGCTGGAAACACCATATATTTT.

The chain has TRBV21-1 and TRBJ1-3. TRBV21-1 is labeled a pseudogene. The CDR3 is 8 amino acids. CDR3 sequence (DNA): TGTGCCAGCAACACCATATATTTT. As protein: CASNTIYF.

This clone showed up just once. This sequence joins TRBV6-2 or TRBV6-3 and TRBJ2-3; 11 nucleotides line up with TRBD2. V lost 5 bases and J lost 2; bases outside the gene matches: 9. The germline gives CDR1 MNHEY, CDR2 SVGEGT. The CDR3 totals 17 residues. DNA of the CDR3: TGTGCCAGCAGTCTAGGGACTAGCGGACTTCCCACAGATACGCAGTATTTT. It is translated as CASSLGTSGLPTDTQYF.

The chain joins TRBV27 to TRBJ1-2; TRBD1 matches at 8 bases. J was trimmed by 4 bases and V by 4 bases; bases with no gene match: 14. Germline values: CDR1 MNHEY, CDR2 SMNVEV (reference sequence). The CDR3 contains 17 residues. In DNA form, the CDR3 reads TGTGCCAGCAGTTCCATACCCGCCCGGACAGGGAGCTATGGCTACACCTTC. Its translation: CASSSIPARTGSYGYTF.

This clone was seen more than once but under ten times. The chain links TRBV2 to TRBJ1-2, with D possibly TRBD1 on 6 matching bases. The V end was cut by 2 bases, the J end by 6 bases, with 10 bases between. Germline CDR1 SNHLY, CDR2 FYNNEI. CDR3 length equals 13 residues. The CDR3 spells CASSEWGADGYTF. CDR3 nucleotides: TGTGCCAGCAGTGAATGGGGGGCGGATGGCTACACCTTC.

The chain has TRBV6-6 and TRBJ1-6; D gene uncertain. This CDR3 is built from 14 residues. Germline CDR1 and CDR2: MNHNY and SVGAGI (reference sequence). Between the trimmed V and J ends, which lost 0 bases and 7 bases, there was a span of 7 bases. The CDR3 region is CASSYSFGNSPLHF. The DNA for the CDR3 is TGTGCCAGCAGTTACTCCTTCGGCAATTCACCCCTCCACTTT.

V usage is TRBV19 and J usage is TRBJ2-3, with TRBD2 matching over 9 bases. From germline, CDR1 is LNHDA and CDR2 SQIVND (reference sequence). The CDR3 contains 14 residues. V gave up 5 bases and J gave up 2 bases; unmatched junction bases: 2. The chain's CDR3 is CASSRTSDTDTQYF. The CDR3 DNA is TGTGCCAGTAGTCGGACTAGCGACACAGATACGCAGTATTTT.